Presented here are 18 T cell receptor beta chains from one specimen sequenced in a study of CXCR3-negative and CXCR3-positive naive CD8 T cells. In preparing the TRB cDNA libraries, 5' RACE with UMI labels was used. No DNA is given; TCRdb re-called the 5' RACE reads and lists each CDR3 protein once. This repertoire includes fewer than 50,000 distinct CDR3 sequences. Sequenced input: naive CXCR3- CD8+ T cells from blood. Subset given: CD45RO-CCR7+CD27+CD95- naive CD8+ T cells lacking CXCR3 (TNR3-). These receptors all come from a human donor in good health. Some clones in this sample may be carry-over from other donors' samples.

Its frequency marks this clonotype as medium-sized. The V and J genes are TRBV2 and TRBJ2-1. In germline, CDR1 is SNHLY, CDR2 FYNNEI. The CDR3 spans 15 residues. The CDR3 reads CASSDLGEVYNEQFF.

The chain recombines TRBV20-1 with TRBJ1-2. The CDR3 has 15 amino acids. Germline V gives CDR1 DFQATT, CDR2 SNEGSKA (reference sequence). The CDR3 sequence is CSASERGTPGDGYTF.

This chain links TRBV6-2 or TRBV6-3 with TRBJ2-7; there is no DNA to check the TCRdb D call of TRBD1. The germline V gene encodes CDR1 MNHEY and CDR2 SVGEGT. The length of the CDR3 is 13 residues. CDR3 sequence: CASSSTGRYEQYF.

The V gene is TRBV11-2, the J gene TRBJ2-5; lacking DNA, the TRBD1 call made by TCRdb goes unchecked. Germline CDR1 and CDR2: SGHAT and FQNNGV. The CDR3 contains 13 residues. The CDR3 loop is CASSLWGMETQYF. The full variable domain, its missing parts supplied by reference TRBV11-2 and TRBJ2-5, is EAGVAQSPRYKIIEKRQSVAFWCNPISGHATLYWYQQILGQGPKLLIQFQNNGVVDDSQLPKDRFSAERLKGVDSTLKIQPAKLEDSAVYLCASSLWGMETQYFGPGTRLLVL.

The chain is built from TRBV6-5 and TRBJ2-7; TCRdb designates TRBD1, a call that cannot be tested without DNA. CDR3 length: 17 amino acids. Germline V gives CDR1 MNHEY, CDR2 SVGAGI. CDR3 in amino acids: CASSYSIGTPQGYEQYF.

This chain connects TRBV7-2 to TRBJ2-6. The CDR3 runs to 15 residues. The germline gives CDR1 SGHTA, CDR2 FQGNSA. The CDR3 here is CASEARGSGANVLTF. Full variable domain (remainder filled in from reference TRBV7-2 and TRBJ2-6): GAGVSQSPSNKVTEKGKDVELRCDPISGHTALYWYRQSLGQGLEFLIYFQGNSAPDKSGLPSDRFSAERTGGSVSTLTIQRTQQEDSAVYLCASEARGSGANVLTFGAGSRLTVL.

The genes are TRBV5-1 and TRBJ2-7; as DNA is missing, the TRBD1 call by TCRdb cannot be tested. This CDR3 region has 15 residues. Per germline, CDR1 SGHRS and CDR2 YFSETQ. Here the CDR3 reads CASSFMGGGYDEQYF. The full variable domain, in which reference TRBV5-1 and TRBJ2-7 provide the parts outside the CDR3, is KAGVTQTPRYLIKTRGQQVTLSCSPISGHRSVSWYQQTPGQGLQFLFEYFSETQRNKGNFPGRFSGRQFSNSRSEMNVSTLELGDSALYLCASSFMGGGYDEQYFGPGTRLTVT.

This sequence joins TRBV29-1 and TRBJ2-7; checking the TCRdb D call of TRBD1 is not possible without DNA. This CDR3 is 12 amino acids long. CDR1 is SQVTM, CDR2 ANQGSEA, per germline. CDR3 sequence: CSVDQGLGEQYF.

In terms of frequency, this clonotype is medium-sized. CDR3 protein: CSVDEGVGGYTF. The rearrangement links TRBV29-1 to TRBJ1-2; without DNA, the TCRdb call of TRBD1 cannot be checked. Germline values: CDR1 SQVTM, CDR2 ANQGSEA. The CDR3 consists of 12 residues.

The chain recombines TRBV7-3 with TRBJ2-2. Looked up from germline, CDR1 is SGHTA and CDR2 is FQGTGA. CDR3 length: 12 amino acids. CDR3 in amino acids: CASKENTGELFF.

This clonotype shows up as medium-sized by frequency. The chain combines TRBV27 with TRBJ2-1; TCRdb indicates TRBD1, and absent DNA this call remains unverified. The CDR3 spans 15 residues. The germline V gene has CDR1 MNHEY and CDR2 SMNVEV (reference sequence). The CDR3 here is CASRLPGQGYNEQFF.

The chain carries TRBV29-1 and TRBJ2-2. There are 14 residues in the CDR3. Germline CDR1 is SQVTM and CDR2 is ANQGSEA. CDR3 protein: CSVEEPLYTGELFF.

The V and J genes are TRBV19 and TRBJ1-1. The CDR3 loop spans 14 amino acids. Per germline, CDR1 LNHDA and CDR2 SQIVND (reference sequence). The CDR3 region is CASSTGLSNTEAFF.

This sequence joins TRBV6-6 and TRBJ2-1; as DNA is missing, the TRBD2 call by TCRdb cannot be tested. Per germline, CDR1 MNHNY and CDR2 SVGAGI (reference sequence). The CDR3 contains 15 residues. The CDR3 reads CASSYIAGGNNEQFF.

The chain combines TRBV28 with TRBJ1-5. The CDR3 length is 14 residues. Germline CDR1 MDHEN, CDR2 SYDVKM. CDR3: CASSKDQINQPQHF.

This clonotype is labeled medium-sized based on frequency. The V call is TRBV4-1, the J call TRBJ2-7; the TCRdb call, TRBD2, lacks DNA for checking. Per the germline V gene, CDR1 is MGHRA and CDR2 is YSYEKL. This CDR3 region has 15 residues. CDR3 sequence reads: CASSHTEGFTYEQYF.

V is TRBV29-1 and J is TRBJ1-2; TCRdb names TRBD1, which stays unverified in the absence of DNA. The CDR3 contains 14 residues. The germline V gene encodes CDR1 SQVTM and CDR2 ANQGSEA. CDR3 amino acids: CSANVQDTGYGYTF.

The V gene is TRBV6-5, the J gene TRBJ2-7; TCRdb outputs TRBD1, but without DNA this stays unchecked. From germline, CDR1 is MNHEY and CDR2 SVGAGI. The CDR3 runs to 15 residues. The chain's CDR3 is CASMVTGTGGNEQYF.